Listed here are 22 T cell receptor beta chains from one sample, sequenced in a study of T-cell memory formation after mild COVID-19. One entry per CDR3 protein, called by TCRdb with MiXCR from the 5' RACE reads. The table lists approximately 150,000 distinct CDR3 sequences, 10% to 15% of them singletons. The sample was PBMCs or a T cell subset sorted from them (not recorded which). These receptors were obtained from a man younger than 35 who had mild COVID-19 (a few samples of this study predate the infection). Cell type and time point are not known.

This clonotype came up a few times. The chain couples TRBV5-1 to TRBJ2-2; the match to TRBD2 covers 10 bases. Germline lookup yields CDR1 SGHRS and CDR2 YFSETQ. Trimming removed 4 bases from V and 3 bases from J; junction bases left unmatched: 3. This CDR3 has 15 amino acids. CDR3 in amino acids: CASSLLAGYTGELFF. CDR3 bases: TGCGCCAGCAGCCTACTAGCGGGGTACACCGGGGAGCTGTTTTTT.

V and J are TRBV11-2 and TRBJ2-7, with 11 bases identical to TRBD2. The V and J ends lost 2 bases and 1 base, in that order; junction bases with no gene match: 7. The CDR3 extends over 17 amino acids. The V gene's germline CDR1 is SGHAT and CDR2 FQNNGV. The CDR3: CASSLIAGGRGSYEQYF. CDR3 sequence (DNA): TGTGCCAGCAGCTTAATAGCGGGGGGGCGAGGGTCCTACGAGCAGTACTTC.

This clonotype is labeled as medium-sized. The chain couples TRBV20-1 to TRBJ2-3; 9 positions match TRBD2. J was trimmed by 3 bases and V by 3 bases; bases with no gene match: 7. Germline CDR1 is DFQATT and CDR2 is SNEGSKA (reference sequence). CDR3 length: 15 amino acids. The CDR3 nucleotides read TGCAGTGCTAGCCAAAGAACTAGCGGGACAGATACGCAGTATTTT. This gives the protein CSASQRTSGTDTQYF.

The rearrangement joins TRBV18 to TRBJ2-2, with D tentatively TRBD1 or TRBD2 (5 bases each). CDR1 is KGHSH, CDR2 LQKENI, per germline. The V end lost 3 bases, the J end lost 7 bases, and 18 bases lay between the germline ends. The CDR3 totals 16 residues. The CDR3 region is CASSPLGPALFGELFF. CDR3 in DNA: TGTGCCAGCTCACCGCTGGGACCGGCCCTCTTCGGGGAGCTGTTTTTT.

There are a few counts of this clonotype. V gene TRBV9 combines with J gene TRBJ2-2; 10 positions match TRBD1. Germline V gene lookup returns CDR1 SGDLS and CDR2 YYNGEE. The CDR3 loop spans 15 amino acids. With V trimmed by 0 bases and J by 7 bases, 3 bases remained unmatched. This chain's CDR3 is CASSVGQGAYGELFF. Here the CDR3 DNA reads TGTGCCAGCAGCGTAGGACAGGGGGCCTACGGGGAGCTGTTTTTT.

The rearrangement joins TRBV6-2 or TRBV6-3 to TRBJ2-2, with D unresolved. Germline V gives CDR1 MNHEY, CDR2 SVGEGT. The CDR3 covers 16 residues. The V end lost 0 bases, the J end lost 2 bases, and 10 bases lay between the germline ends. Here the CDR3 reads CASSYSTRSNTGELFF. The CDR3 DNA sequence: TGTGCCAGCAGTTACTCTACCAGGTCCAACACCGGGGAGCTGTTTTTT.

This clonotype occurred a few times. An end of the junction does not agree with germline; a read error may underlie this. V and J are TRBV20-1 and TRBJ1-2, with D perhaps matching TRBD1 (5 bases). CDR3 length equals 10 residues. CDR1 and CDR2 from the germline V gene are DFQATT and SNEGSKA (reference sequence). CDR3 bases: TGCAGTGCTGGAGGTCGGGACGGTTCCTTC. Residues: CSAGGRDGSF.

This clonotype was seen a handful of times. This chain joins TRBV5-5 and TRBJ1-5, with 7 bases that match TRBD1. Losses at the gene ends were 5 bases for V and 3 bases for J; bases not matched to a gene: 5. CDR1 is SGHKS and CDR2 is YYEKEE in the germline V gene (reference sequence). The CDR3 sequence is 14 residues long. CDR3: CASRTGPLNQPQHF. DNA for the CDR3: TGTGCCAGCAGGACAGGGCCCCTCAATCAGCCCCAGCATTTT.

This rearrangement joins TRBV24-1 to TRBJ2-1; the D call may be TRBD1 or TRBD2 (6 bases each). Germline CDR1 KGHDR, CDR2 SFDVKD. Trimming shortened V by 1 base and J by 9 bases, and 21 bases separated the two germline ends. The CDR3 totals 17 residues. CDR3 region: CATSDFSVGGYNSEQFF. The CDR3 region has the DNA TGTGCCACCAGTGATTTCAGCGTGGGGGGCTATAATAGTGAGCAGTTCTTC.

The chain recombines TRBV12-3 or TRBV12-4 with TRBJ1-1; D is unclear. The CDR3 totals 14 residues. V lost 3 bases to trimming and J lost 4 bases, with 12 bases between them. The CDR3 spells CASSFRRQTTEAFF. The CDR3 nucleotides are TGTGCCAGCAGTTTTAGACGGCAAACCACTGAAGCTTTCTTT.

In its sample, this clonotype was seen many times. The chain links TRBV7-2 to TRBJ2-5; possibly TRBD2 for D (7 bases). Trimming removed 0 bases at V and 4 bases at J, with 9 bases between. Germline CDR1 reads SGHTA; CDR2 reads FQGNSA. The CDR3 is 14 amino acids. CDR3: CASSLAGGRETQYF. The DNA for the CDR3 is TGTGCCAGCAGCTTAGCGGGGGGGCGAGAGACCCAGTACTTC.

The chain carries TRBV5-1 and TRBJ2-5; D gene ambiguous. V was pared by 6 bases and J by 4 bases, with 13 bases between. CDR1 is SGHRS and CDR2 is YFSETQ in the germline V gene. The CDR3 spans 13 residues. Here the CDR3 reads CASNELTGETQYF. As DNA, the CDR3 is TGCGCCAGCAACGAGTTAACGGGAGAGACCCAGTACTTC.

A few counts support this clonotype. The chain uses TRBV7-2 and TRBJ2-5, with D tentatively TRBD2 (6 bases). V was clipped by 5 bases and J by 7 bases, with 20 bases between them. Germline V gene lookup returns CDR1 SGHTA and CDR2 FQGNSA. This CDR3 is built from 15 residues. CDR3: CASSVGVIPGGTQYF. The DNA of the CDR3 is TGTGCCAGCAGCGTCGGTGTCATTCCCGGGGGGACCCAGTACTTC.

In its sample, this clonotype was seen once. Written as DNA, the CDR3 is TGTGCCAGCAGCCAAGTAGCCGGGGCTCAGCCCCAGCATTTT. Protein sequence: CASSQVAGAQPQHF. The V call is TRBV3-1, the J call TRBJ1-5; tentatively, D is TRBD1 (5 bases). V shed 1 base and J shed 6 bases, with 10 bases lying between them. The CDR3 has 14 residues. The germline V gene encodes CDR1 LGHDT and CDR2 YNNKEL (reference sequence).

V usage is TRBV5-1 and J usage is TRBJ2-3; D gene ambiguous. Germline V gene lookup returns CDR1 SGHRS and CDR2 YFSETQ. V was shortened by 0 bases and J by 4 bases, with 9 bases between the two germline ends. The CDR3 contains 14 residues. The CDR3: CASSLGRPPDTQYF. The CDR3 DNA is TGCGCCAGCAGCTTGGGTCGCCCCCCAGATACGCAGTATTTT.

V is TRBV11-2 and J is TRBJ1-2; D ambiguous. The V end was cut by 3 bases, the J end by 8 bases, with 13 bases between. The CDR3 contains 13 residues. Germline CDR1 is SGHAT and CDR2 is FQNNGV. CDR3 in amino acids: CASSFSTGGGYTF. CDR3 coding DNA: TGTGCCAGCAGCTTCTCTACTGGAGGGGGCTACACCTTC.

The V call is TRBV6-2 or TRBV6-3, the J call TRBJ2-3, with D possibly matching TRBD1 (7 bases). The length of the CDR3 is 12 residues. Germline V lookup: CDR1 MNHEY, CDR2 SVGEGT. Trimming took 8 bases from V and 6 from J, leaving 12 bases between them. The CDR3: CASSEGADTQYF. CDR3 coding DNA: TGTGCCAGCTCGGAGGGGGCGGATACGCAGTATTTT.

V usage is TRBV7-3 and J usage is TRBJ2-2; D is perhaps TRBD2 (5 bases). Trimming took 6 bases from V and 6 from J, leaving 11 bases between them. Germline V gene sequence: CDR1 SGHTA, CDR2 FQGTGA. The CDR3 runs 13 residues. The CDR3 is CASSVTGAGELFF. DNA of the CDR3: TGTGCCAGCAGTGTAACCGGGGCCGGGGAGCTGTTTTTT.

This clonotype was counted between two and nine times. The chain joins TRBV20-1 to TRBJ2-7; 8 bases match TRBD1. The CDR3 spans 14 residues. The germline CDR1 and CDR2 sequences are DFQATT and SNEGSKA (reference sequence). With 1 base clipped from V and 2 bases from J, the junction kept 4 bases outside the gene matches. CDR3 nucleotide sequence: TGCAGTGCTAGAGGGGCAGGGGGCCCCTACGAGCAGTACTTC. Encoded protein: CSARGAGGPYEQYF.

The V and J genes are TRBV12-3 or TRBV12-4 and TRBJ1-1; D remains unclear. This CDR3 spans 13 amino acids. The V and J ends lost 0 bases and 6 bases respectively, with 8 bases between them. The DNA for the CDR3 is TGTGCCAGCAGTTTAGCGCTGGCAGCTGAAGCTTTCTTT. Its translation is CASSLALAAEAFF.

This clonotype was observed a few times. The V call is TRBV24-1, the J call TRBJ2-1; 7 nucleotides align to TRBD2. The CDR3 extends over 16 amino acids. The germline CDR1 and CDR2 sequences are KGHDR and SFDVKD. The V gene end was trimmed by 8 bases and the J gene end by 8 bases; junction bases not matched to a gene: 17. The CDR3 bases are TGTGCCACCATGGGGCAGGGCAGACGGGGGGTCTATGAGCAGTTCTTC. This translates into CATMGQGRRGVYEQFF.

The chain joins TRBV6-5 to TRBJ2-1, with D maybe TRBD1 (6 bases). Germline-derived CDR1 and CDR2 are MNHEY and SVGAGI. The CDR3 totals 14 residues. Trimming left V 5 bases short and J 3 bases short, with 11 bases between. This CDR3 is CASSTTGIYNEQFF. In DNA form, the CDR3 reads TGTGCCAGCAGTACCACAGGGATCTACAATGAGCAGTTCTTC.